Each of the 4 T cell receptor beta chains below was sequenced from the same sample in a study of blood T cells in healthy people across ages. The use of a sample-barcoded 5' primer and a J-beta primer mix characterized a second PCR of roughly 6 to 11 cycles. TCRdb independently ran MiXCR on the 5' RACE reads; one entry per CDR3 protein. The top ten hold 6.5% to 8% of the sample, which has about 1.4 million distinct CDR3 sequences, around 55% seen once. Material for sequencing was blood. Source of these receptors: a man younger than 35 in good health.

The chain recombines TRBV5-5 with TRBJ2-5; TRBD2 matches at 14 bases. The V and J ends lost 4 bases and 2 bases, in that order; junction bases with no gene match: 13. This CDR3 is built from 19 residues. CDR1 is SGHKS, CDR2 YYEKEE, per germline (reference sequence). CDR3 sequence reads: CASSAEGTSGSGPQETQYF. For the CDR3, the DNA is TGTGCCAGCAGCGCAGAAGGGACTAGCGGGAGTGGCCCTCAAGAGACCCAGTACTTC.

This clonotype was picked up one time. The V call is TRBV18, the J call TRBJ1-1; perhaps TRBD1 as D (6 bases). V shed 0 bases and J shed 12 bases, with 14 bases lying between them. CDR3 size: 13 residues. Germline V CDR1 and CDR2: KGHSH, LQKENI. The DNA for the CDR3 is TGTGCCAGCTCACCACCGGAAACAGGGTCAACTTTCTTT. It codes for CASSPPETGSTFF.

The chain recombines TRBV20-1 with TRBJ2-3; no clear D gene. The germline V gene has CDR1 DFQATT and CDR2 SNEGSKA (reference sequence). This CDR3 has 10 amino acids. The CDR3 is CGSSTDTQYF. In DNA, the CDR3 is TGCGGGTCTAGCACAGATACGCAGTATTTT.

This clonotype occurred a few times. The chain couples TRBV6-5 to TRBJ1-6, with D hard to call. Trimming shortened V by 2 bases and J by 0 bases, and 5 bases separated the two germline ends. CDR3 length: 15 residues. Germline V gene data show CDR1 as MNHEY and CDR2 as SVGAGI. CDR3 residues: CASSYESSYNSPLHF. The CDR3 DNA follows: TGTGCCAGCAGTTACGAGAGCTCCTATAATTCACCCCTCCACTTT.